Listed here are 2 T cell receptor beta chains from one sample, sequenced in a study of CD8+CD57+ T cells in acquired aplastic anemia. The patients chosen for sequencing had shown expansion of CD8+CD57+ cells (detected by flow cytometry). The template used for profiling TCR beta VDJ and CDR3 was genomic DNA. TCRdb reprocessed the reads with MiXCR, giving one entry per CDR3 protein. The repertoire consists of around 150,000 distinct CDR3 sequences, with roughly 48% occurring once and the leading ten covering about 30%. Sequencing was performed on sorted CD4+, CD8+, or CD8+CD57+ T cells (not recorded which) from PBMCs. Every receptor here comes from a human donor with aplastic anemia.

This clonotype was observed many times. The chain couples TRBV10-3 to TRBJ2-3; D perhaps matches TRBD2 (7 bases). Trimming removed 0 bases from V and 4 bases from J, with 17 bases in between. CDR1 is ENHRY and CDR2 is SYGVKD in the germline V gene. The CDR3 runs 17 residues. This chain's CDR3 is CAISESDSWGGPDTQYF. CDR3 bases: TGTGCCATCAGTGAGTCCGACAGCTGGGGGGGCCCAGATACGCAGTATTTT.

The CDR3: CSVGGTGDYEQYF. CDR3 nucleotide sequence: TGCAGCGTTGGGGGGACAGGGGACTACGAGCAGTACTTC. V is TRBV29-1 and J is TRBJ2-7, with 10 positions matching TRBD1. Per germline, CDR1 SQVTM and CDR2 ANQGSEA. The CDR3 extends over 13 amino acids. V lost 4 bases and J lost 3; bases outside the gene matches: 3.